The sample holds a few counts of the clone carrying this TCR beta chain. The data are from a study of blood T cell repertoires in COVID-19. About the study: Donors in the United States, Italy and Spain gave samples during acute or convalescent COVID-19. T cells, B-cell-depleted T cells, or PBMCs supplied cDNA or gDNA.

The authors' processing: Amplification of reference gene primers was used by the study to estimate nucleated cell counts. Some clones are missing from TCRdb's copy, which holds only in-frame ones; the method was immunoSEQ multiplex PCR. The DNA was the basis for D and trimming; V, J and clone size are from that table. Of approximately 300,000 clones listed, around 89% are singletons. CDR1 is SNHLY, CDR2 FYNNEI, per germline. Trimming removed 7 bases at V and 4 bases at J, with 13 bases between. The CDR3 extends over 14 amino acids. The chain carries TRBV2 and TRBJ1-4; a weak D match, TRBD1 (5 bases). This receptor was taken from a man between 35 and 55 years old with acute or convalescent COVID-19. Sequenced: peripheral blood. For the CDR3, the DNA is TGTGCCAGCATTGAGGGGAGGGGTAATGAAAAACTGTTTTTT. Translated: CASIEGRGNEKLFF.